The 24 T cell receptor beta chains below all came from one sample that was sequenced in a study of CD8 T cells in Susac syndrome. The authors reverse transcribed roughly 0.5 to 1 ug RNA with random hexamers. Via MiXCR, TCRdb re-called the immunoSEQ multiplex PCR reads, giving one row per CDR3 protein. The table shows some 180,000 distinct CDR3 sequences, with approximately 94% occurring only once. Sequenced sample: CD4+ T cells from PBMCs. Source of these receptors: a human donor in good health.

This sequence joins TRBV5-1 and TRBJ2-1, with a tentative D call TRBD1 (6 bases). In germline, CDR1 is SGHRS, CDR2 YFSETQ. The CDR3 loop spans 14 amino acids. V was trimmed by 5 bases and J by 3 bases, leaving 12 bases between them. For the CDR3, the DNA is TGCGCCAGCAGTTCTATGACAGGCTACAATGAGCAGTTCTTC. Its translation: CASSSMTGYNEQFF.

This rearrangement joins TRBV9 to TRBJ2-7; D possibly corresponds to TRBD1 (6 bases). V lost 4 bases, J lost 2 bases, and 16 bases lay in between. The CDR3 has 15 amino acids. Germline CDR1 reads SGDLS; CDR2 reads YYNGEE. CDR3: CASSPQGQGTYEQYF. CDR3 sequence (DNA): TGTGCCAGCAGCCCCCAGGGGCAGGGCACCTACGAGCAGTACTTC.

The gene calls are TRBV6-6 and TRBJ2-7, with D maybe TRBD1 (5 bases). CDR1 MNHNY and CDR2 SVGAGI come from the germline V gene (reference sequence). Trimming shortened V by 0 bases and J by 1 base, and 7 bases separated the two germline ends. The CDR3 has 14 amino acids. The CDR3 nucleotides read TGTGCCAGCAGTTACTCGGCAGGGTCCTACGAGCAGTACTTC. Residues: CASSYSAGSYEQYF.

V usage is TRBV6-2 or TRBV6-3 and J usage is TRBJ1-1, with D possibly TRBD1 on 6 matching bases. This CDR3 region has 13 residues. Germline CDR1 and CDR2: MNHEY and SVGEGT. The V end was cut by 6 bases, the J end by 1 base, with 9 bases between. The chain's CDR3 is CASSGQRNTEAFF. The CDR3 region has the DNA TGTGCCAGCAGCGGACAGAGGAACACTGAAGCTTTCTTT.

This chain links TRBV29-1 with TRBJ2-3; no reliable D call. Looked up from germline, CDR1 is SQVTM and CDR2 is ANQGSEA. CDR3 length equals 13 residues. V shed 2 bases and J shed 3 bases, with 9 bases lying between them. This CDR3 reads CSVERLVTDTQYF. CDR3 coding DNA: TGCAGCGTTGAACGTCTGGTAACAGATACGCAGTATTTT.

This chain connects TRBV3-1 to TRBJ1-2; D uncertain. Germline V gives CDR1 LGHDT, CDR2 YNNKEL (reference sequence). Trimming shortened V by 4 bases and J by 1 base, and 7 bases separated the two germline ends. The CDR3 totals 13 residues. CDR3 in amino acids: CASSLGNNYGYTF. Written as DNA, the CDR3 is TGTGCCAGCAGCCTGGGGAATAACTATGGCTACACCTTC.

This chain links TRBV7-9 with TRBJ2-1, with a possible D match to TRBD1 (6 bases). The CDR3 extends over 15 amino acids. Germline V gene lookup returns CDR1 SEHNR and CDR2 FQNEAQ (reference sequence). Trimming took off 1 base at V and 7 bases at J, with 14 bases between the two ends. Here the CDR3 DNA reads TGTGCCAGCAGCTTAGAACTAGGGGGTCCTAATGAGCAGTTCTTC. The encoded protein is CASSLELGGPNEQFF.

CDR3 amino acids: CASSPGLSGGRAYEQYF. CDR3 DNA sequence: TGTGCCAGCAGTCCCGGCCTTAGCGGCGGAAGGGCCTACGAGCAGTACTTC. The J gene is TRBJ2-7, the V gene TRBV27; a possible D gene is TRBD2 (6 bases). Germline CDR1 and CDR2: MNHEY and SMNVEV (reference sequence). The CDR3 loop spans 17 amino acids. V dropped 5 bases and J dropped 2 bases, with 22 bases sitting between them.

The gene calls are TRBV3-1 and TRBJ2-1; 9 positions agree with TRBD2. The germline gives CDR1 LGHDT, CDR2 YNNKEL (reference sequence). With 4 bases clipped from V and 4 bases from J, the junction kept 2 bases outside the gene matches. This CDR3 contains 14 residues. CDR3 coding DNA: TGTGCCAGCAGCCGGACTAGCGATTACAATGAGCAGTTCTTC. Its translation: CASSRTSDYNEQFF.

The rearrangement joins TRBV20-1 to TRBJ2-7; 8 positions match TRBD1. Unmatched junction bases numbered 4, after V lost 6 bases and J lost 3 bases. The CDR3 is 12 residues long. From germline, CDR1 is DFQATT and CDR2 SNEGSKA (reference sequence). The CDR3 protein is CSAPGQGYEQYF. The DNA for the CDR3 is TGCAGTGCCCCCGGACAGGGCTACGAGCAGTACTTC.

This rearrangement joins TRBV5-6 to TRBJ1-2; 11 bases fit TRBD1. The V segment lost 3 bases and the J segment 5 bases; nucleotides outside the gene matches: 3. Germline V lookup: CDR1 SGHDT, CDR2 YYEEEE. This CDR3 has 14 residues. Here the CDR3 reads CASSWDRGLYGYTF. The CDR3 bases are TGTGCCAGCAGCTGGGACAGGGGGTTGTATGGCTACACCTTC.

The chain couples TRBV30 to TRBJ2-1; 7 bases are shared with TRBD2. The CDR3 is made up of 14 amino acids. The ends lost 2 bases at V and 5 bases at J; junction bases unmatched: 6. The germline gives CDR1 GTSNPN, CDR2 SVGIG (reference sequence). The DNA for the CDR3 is TGTGCCTGGAGTAAAAAGCGGGGCCACAATGAGCAGTTCTTC. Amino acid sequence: CAWSKKRGHNEQFF.

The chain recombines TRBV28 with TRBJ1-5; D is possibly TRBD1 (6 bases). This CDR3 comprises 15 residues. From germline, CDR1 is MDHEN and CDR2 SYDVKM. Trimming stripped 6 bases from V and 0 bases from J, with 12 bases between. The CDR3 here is CASRRGGNSNQPQHF. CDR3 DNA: TGTGCCAGCAGGCGGGGGGGCAATAGCAATCAGCCCCAGCATTTT.

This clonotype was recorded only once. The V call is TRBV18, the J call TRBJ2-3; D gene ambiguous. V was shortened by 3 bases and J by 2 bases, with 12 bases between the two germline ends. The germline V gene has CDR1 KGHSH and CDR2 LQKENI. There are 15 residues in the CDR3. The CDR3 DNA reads TGTGCCAGCTCACCGGTCTCGTTCTCCACAGATACGCAGTATTTT. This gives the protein CASSPVSFSTDTQYF.

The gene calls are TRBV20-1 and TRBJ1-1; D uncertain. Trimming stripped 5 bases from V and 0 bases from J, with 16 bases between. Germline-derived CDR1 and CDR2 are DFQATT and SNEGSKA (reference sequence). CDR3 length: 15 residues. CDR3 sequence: CSAFERGSLNTEAFF. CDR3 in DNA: TGCAGTGCTTTTGAGAGAGGGTCCTTGAACACTGAAGCTTTCTTT.

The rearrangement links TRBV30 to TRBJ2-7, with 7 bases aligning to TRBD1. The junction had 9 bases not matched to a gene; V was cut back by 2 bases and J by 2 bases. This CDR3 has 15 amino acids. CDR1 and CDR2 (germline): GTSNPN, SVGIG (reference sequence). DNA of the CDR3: TGTGCCTGGAGTCCCCTGAGGGGGCTGGCCTACGAGCAGTACTTC. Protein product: CAWSPLRGLAYEQYF.

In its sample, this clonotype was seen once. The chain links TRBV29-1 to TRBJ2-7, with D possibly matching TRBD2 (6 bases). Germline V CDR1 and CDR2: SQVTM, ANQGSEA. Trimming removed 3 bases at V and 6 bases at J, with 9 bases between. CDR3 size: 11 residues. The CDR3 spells CSVEGGREQYF. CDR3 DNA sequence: TGCAGCGTTGAGGGGGGACGCGAGCAGTACTTC.

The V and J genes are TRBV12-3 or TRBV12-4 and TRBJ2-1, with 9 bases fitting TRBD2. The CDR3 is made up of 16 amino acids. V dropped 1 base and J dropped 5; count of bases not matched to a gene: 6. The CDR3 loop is CASSLGREGRNNEQFF. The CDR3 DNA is TGTGCCAGCAGTTTAGGGCGGGAGGGCCGAAACAATGAGCAGTTCTTC.

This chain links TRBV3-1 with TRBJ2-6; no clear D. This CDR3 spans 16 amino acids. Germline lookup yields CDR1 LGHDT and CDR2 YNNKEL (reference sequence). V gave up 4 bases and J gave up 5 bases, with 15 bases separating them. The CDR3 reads CASSPAVSAWANVLTF. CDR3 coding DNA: TGTGCCAGCAGCCCAGCCGTTTCAGCCTGGGCCAACGTCCTGACTTTC.

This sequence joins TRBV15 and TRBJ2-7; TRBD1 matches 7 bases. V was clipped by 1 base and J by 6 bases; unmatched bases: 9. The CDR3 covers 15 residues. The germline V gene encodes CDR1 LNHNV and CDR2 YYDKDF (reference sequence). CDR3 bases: TGTGCCACCAGCAGAGTCCTCCTCGAGGGGGCCGAGCAGTACTTC. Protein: CATSRVLLEGAEQYF.

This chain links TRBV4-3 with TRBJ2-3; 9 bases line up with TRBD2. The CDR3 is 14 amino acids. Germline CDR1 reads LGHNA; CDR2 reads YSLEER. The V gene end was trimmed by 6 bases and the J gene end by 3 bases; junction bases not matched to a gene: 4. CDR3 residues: CASRPSGVTDTQYF. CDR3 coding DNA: TGCGCCAGCAGACCTAGCGGGGTAACAGATACGCAGTATTTT.

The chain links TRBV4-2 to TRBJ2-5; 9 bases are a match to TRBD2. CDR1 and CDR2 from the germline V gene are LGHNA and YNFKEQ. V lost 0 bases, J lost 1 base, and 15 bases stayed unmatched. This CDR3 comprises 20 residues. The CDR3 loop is CASSQDLGLAGNIIQETQYF. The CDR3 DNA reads TGTGCCAGCAGCCAAGATTTGGGGCTAGCGGGGAACATAATCCAAGAGACCCAGTACTTC.

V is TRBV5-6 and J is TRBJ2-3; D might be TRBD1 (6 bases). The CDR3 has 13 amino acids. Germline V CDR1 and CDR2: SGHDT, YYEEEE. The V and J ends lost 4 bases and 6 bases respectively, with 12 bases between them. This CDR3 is CASSTPGVDTQYF. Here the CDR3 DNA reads TGTGCCAGCAGCACCCCAGGGGTTGATACGCAGTATTTT.

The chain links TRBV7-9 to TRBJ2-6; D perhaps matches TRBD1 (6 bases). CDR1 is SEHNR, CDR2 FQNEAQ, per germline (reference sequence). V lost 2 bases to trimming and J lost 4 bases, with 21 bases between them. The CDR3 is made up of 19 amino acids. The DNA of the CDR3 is TGTGCCAGCAGCTTATTTCTCTTTGACAGGCCCACCGGGGCCAACGTCCTGACTTTC. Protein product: CASSLFLFDRPTGANVLTF. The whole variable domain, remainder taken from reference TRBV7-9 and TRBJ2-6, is DTGVSQNPRHKITKRGQNVTFRCDPISEHNRLYWYRQTLGQGPEFLTYFQNEAQLEKSRLLSDRFSAERPKGSFSTLEIQRTEQGDSAMYLCASSLFLFDRPTGANVLTFGAGSRLTVL.